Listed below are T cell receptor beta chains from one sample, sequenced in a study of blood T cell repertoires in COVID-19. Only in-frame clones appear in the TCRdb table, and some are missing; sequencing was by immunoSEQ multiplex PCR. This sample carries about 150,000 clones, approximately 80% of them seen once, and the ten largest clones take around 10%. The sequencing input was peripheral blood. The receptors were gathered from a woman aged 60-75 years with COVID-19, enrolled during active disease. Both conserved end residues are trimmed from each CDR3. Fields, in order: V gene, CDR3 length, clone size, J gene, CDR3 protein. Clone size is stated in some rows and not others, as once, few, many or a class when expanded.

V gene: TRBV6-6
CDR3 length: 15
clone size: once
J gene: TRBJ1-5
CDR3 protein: ASSPRIQGHSNQPQH

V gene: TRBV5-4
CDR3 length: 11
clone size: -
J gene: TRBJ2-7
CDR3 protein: ASSFAGSYEQY

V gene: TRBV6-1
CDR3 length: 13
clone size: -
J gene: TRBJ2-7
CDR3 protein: ASSPGTSGSNEQY

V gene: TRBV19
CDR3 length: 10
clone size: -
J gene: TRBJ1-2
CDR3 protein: ASSIEAYGYT

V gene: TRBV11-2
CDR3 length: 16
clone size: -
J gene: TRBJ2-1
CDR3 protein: ASSPPSLAGGRGNEQF

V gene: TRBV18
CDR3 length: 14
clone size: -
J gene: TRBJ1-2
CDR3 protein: ASSPAPAGSNYGYT

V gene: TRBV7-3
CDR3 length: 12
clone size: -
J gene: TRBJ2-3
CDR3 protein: ASSLRDRRDTQY

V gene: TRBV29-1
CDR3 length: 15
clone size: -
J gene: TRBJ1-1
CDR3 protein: SVEDWGGDGENTEAF

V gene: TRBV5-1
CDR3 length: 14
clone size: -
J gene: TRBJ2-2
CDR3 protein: ASSLAGGPNTGELF

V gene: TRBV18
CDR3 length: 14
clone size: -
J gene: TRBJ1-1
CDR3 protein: ASSPRTLDSGEMAF

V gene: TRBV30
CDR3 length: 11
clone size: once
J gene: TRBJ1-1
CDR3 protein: AWIYSRGLEAF

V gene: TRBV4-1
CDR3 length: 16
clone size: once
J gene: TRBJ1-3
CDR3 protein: ASSQGWGPAGYGNTIY

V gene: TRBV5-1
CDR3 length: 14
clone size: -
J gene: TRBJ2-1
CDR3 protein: ASSFRTSGGINEQF

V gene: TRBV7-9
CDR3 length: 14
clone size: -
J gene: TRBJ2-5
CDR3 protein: ASSFGGGALQETQY

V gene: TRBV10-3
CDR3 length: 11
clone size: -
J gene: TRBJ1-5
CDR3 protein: AISEKGDQPQH

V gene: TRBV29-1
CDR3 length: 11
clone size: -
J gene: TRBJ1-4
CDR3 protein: SVETGGYEKLF

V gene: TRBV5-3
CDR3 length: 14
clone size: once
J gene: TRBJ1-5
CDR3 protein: ARSLFQGLRNQPQH

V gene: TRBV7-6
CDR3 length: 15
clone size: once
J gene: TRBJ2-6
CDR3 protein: ASSWKTTMSGANVLT

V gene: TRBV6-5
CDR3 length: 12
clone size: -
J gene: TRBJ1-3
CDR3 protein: ASGIGASGNTIY

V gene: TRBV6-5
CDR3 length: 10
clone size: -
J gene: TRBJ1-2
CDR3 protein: ARGTSSYGYT

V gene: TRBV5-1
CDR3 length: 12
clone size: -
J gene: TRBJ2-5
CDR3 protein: ASSLPRGQETQY

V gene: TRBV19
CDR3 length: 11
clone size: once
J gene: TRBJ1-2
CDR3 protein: ASSIDGSGGYT

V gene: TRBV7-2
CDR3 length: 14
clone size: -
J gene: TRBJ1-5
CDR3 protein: ASSPRGTGLGWPQH

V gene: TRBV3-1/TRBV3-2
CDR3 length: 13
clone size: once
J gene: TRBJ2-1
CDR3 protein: ASSQDLDRAGEQF

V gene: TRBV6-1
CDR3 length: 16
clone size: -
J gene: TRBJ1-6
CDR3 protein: ASSEQVVGSSYNSPLH

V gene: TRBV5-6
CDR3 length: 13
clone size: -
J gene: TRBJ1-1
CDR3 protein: ASSFPTGANTEAF

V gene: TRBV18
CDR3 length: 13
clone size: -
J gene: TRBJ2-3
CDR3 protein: ASSPPGPSTDTQY

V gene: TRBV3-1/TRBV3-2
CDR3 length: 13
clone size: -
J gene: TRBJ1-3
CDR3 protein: ASSPVRSSGNTIY

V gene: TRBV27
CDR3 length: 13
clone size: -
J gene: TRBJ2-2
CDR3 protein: ASSLKAGGNGELF

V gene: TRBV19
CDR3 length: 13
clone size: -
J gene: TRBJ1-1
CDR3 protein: ASSIGHRGNTEAF

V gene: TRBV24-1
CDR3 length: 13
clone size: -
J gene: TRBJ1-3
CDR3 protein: ATSDSGQGGNTIY

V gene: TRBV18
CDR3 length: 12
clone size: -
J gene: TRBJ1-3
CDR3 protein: ASSTWTDGNTIY

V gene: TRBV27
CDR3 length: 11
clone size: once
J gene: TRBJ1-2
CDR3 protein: ASTPDRNYGYT

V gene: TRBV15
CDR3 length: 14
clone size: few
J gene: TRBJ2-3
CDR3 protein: ATRTPGGGSSDTQY

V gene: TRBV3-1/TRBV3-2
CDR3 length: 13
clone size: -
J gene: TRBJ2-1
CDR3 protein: ASSQDPARSNEQF

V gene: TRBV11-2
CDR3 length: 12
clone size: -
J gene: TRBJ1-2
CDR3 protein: ASSLAAGSYGYT

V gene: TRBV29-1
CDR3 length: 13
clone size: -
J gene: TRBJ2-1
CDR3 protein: SVEGTVSSYNEQF

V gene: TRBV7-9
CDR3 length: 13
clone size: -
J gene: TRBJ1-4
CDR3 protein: ASSFSGQAHEKLF

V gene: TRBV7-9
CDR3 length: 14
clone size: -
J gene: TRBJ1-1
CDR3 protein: ASSLRAGGLNTEAF

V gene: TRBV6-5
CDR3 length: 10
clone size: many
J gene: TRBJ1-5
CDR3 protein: ASRAGGQPQH

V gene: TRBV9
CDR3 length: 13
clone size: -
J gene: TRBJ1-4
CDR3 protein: ASSATGTVNEKLF

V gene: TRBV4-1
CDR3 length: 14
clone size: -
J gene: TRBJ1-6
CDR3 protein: ASSQEGDAYNSPLH

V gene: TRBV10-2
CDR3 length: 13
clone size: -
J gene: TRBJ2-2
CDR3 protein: ASRVTSGNTGELF